The clone carrying this T cell receptor beta chain was seen only a few times. Antigen unknown. Primers for the PCR totalled 60 Vbeta and 13 Jbeta. Data came from immunoSEQ multiplex PCR; TCRdb stores just in-frame clones and leaves some out. The sample lists about 140,000 clones, approximately 78% occurring once. This specimen comes from a study of cytomegalovirus exposure and HLA in healthy donors. Study-wide results and limits: Among the sequence variants, a highly shared cluster was likely an artifact of sequencing. In an earlier analysis, most TCR beta V segments were productive about 87% or about 30% of the time. A few of the chains that were CMV-associated were confirmed in vitro to be specific for CMV antigens.

The germline V gene encodes CDR1 MNHEY and CDR2 SVGAGI. The CDR3 loop spans 15 amino acids. The V segment lost 6 bases and the J segment 5 bases; nucleotides outside the gene matches: 10. This clonotype was sampled from a woman aged 40 to 55 in good health and CMV-seropositive. The specimen sequenced was PBMCs. The J gene is TRBJ1-1, the V gene TRBV6-5, with 9 bases lining up with TRBD1. The CDR3: CASRVLPDRGTEAFF. The DNA for the CDR3 is TGTGCCAGCAGAGTTCTCCCGGACAGGGGAACTGAAGCTTTCTTT.